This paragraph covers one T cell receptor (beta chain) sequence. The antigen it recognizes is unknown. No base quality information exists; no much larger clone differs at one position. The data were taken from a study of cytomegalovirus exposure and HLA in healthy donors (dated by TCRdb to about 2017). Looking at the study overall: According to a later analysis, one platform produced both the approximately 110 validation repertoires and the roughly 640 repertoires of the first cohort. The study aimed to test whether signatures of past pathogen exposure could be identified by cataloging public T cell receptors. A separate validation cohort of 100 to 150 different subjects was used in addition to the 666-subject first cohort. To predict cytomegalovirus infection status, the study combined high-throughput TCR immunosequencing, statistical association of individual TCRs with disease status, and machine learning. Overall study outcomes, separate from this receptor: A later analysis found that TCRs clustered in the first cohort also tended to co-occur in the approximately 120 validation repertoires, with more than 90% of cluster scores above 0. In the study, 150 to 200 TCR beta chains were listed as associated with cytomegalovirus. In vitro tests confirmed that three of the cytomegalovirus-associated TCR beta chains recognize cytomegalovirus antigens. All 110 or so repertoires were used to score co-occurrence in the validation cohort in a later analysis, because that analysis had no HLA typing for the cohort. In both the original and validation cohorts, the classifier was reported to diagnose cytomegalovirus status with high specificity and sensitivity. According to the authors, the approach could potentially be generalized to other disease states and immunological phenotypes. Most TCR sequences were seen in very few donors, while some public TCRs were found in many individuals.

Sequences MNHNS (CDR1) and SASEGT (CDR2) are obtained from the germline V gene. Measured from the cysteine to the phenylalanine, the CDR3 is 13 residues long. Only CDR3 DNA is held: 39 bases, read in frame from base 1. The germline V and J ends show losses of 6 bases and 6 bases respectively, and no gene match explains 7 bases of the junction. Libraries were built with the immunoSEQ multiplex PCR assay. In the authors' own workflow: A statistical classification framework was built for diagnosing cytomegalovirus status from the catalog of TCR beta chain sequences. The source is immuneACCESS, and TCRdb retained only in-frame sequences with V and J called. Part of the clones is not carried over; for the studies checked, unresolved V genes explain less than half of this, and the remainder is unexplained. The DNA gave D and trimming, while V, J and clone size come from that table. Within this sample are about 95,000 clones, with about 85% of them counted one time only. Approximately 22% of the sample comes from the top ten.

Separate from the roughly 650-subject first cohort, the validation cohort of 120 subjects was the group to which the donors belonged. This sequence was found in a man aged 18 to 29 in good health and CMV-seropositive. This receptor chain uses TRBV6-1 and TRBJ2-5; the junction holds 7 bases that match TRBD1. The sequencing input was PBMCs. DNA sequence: TGTGCCAGCAGCCCCACAGGGGAGCAGACCCAGTACTTC. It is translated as CASSPTGEQTQYF.